Each of the 18 T cell receptor beta chains below was sequenced from the same sample in a study of OX40 agonist ivuxolimab in advanced cancers. Repertoires were generated with immunoSEQ multiplex PCR, while TCRdb's copy carries only in-frame clones and drops some. Of tens of thousands of clones listed, roughly four fifths are singletons. The sample was CD4+ or CD8+ T cells sorted from blood, taken in a trial of the OX40 agonist ivuxolimab. The receptors were sampled from an adult with an advanced solid tumor such as melanoma, head and neck, liver or kidney cancer.

The chain carries TRBV7-2 and TRBJ1-2; 7 bases match TRBD1. CDR1 and CDR2 (germline): SGHTA, FQGNSA. The CDR3 runs 17 residues. V trimming: 1 base; J trimming: 5 bases; junction bases outside the gene matches: 13. CDR3 loop: CASSLDPRQGVNYGYTF. The CDR3 DNA follows: TGTGCCAGCAGCTTAGACCCGAGACAGGGCGTAAATTATGGCTACACCTTC.

This clone was seen a single time. The chain couples TRBV19 to TRBJ2-2; 7 bases agree with TRBD1. This CDR3 has 16 amino acids. Germline CDR1 LNHDA, CDR2 SQIVND (reference sequence). V dropped 6 bases and J dropped 4; count of bases not matched to a gene: 11. CDR3: CASRKPGQQFTGELFF. In nucleotides, the CDR3 is TGTGCCAGTAGGAAACCGGGACAGCAGTTCACCGGGGAGCTGTTTTTT.

This rearrangement joins TRBV19 to TRBJ2-7; 7 positions match TRBD1. The junction had 15 bases not matched to a gene; V was cut back by 9 bases and J by 7 bases. Germline V gene lookup returns CDR1 LNHDA and CDR2 SQIVND (reference sequence). The CDR3 consists of 14 residues. CDR3 region: CASSDPGQQLEQYF. The DNA for the CDR3 is TGTGCCAGCTCTGACCCGGGACAGCAGTTGGAGCAGTACTTC.

The chain links TRBV19 to TRBJ2-1; TRBD2 is a possible D gene (6 bases). Germline CDR1 reads LNHDA; CDR2 reads SQIVND (reference sequence). CDR3 length equals 15 residues. The V gene lost 6 bases and the J gene lost 3 bases, with 15 bases spanning the gap. The CDR3 DNA follows: TGTGCCAGTAGGGGACTGGCGGGCTACTACAATGAGCAGTTCTTC. It translates to CASRGLAGYYNEQFF.

This clone was detected a few times. V gene TRBV9 combines with J gene TRBJ2-5; 10 positions agree with TRBD2. The length of the CDR3 is 17 residues. Trimming removed 5 bases from V and 1 base from J; junction bases left unmatched: 11. CDR1 is SGDLS and CDR2 is YYNGEE in the germline V gene. In DNA form, the CDR3 reads TGTGCCAGCAGTCAAGCAGCTAGCGGGGGCCTCCAAGAGACCCAGTACTTC. Translating gives CASSQAASGGLQETQYF. Supplemented by reference TRBV9 and TRBJ2-5, the full variable domain reads DSGVTQTPKHLITATGQRVTLRCSPRSGDLSVYWYQQSLDQGLQFLIQYYNGEERAKGNILERFSAQQFPDLHSELNLSSLELGDSALYFCASSQAASGGLQETQYFGPGTRLLVL.

This chain links TRBV7-9 with TRBJ2-2; a possible D gene is TRBD2 (7 bases). CDR1 is SEHNR, CDR2 FQNEAQ, per germline (reference sequence). The V end was cut by 3 bases, the J end by 4 bases, with 24 bases between. CDR3 length: 19 amino acids. The CDR3 nucleotides read TGTGCCAGCAGCTTTCTCAGGGGCGGGAGTCCGGGGGCCACCGGGGAGCTGTTTTTT. This gives the protein CASSFLRGGSPGATGELFF.

The genes are TRBV7-8 and TRBJ1-2, with unresolved D. V dropped 1 base and J dropped 10 bases, with 10 bases sitting between them. The CDR3 totals 12 residues. Germline CDR1 reads SGHVS; CDR2 reads FQNEAQ. The CDR3 here is CASSLVAGPYTF. In nucleotides, the CDR3 is TGTGCCAGCAGCTTAGTGGCCGGACCCTACACCTTC.

The chain carries TRBV5-1 and TRBJ1-2, with TRBD1 identical over 7 bases. Per the germline V gene, CDR1 is SGHRS and CDR2 is YFSETQ. The CDR3 loop spans 14 amino acids. V was pared by 3 bases and J by 7 bases, with 9 bases of the junction left unmatched. The CDR3: CASSSRGDGAGYTF. The CDR3 DNA reads as TGCGCCAGCAGCTCCAGGGGGGACGGAGCTGGCTACACCTTC.

The V and J genes are TRBV4-3 and TRBJ2-3, with 8 bases that match TRBD2. The J segment lost 0 bases and the V segment lost 0 bases, leaving 8 bases of the junction unmatched. CDR1 and CDR2 (germline): LGHNA, YSLEER. CDR3 length: 18 residues. This chain's CDR3 is CASSQDGIAGSSTDTQYF. In DNA, the CDR3 is TGCGCCAGCAGCCAAGATGGGATAGCGGGGTCTAGCACAGATACGCAGTATTTT.

The chain uses TRBV7-9 and TRBJ2-4; D gene ambiguous. V was clipped by 3 bases and J by 0 bases, with 12 bases between them. This CDR3 region has 16 residues. Germline CDR1 is SEHNR and CDR2 is FQNEAQ (reference sequence). The CDR3: CASSFWTSVAKNIQYF. The CDR3, as DNA: TGTGCCAGCAGCTTCTGGACCAGCGTAGCCAAAAACATTCAGTACTTC. The entire variable domain, with the rest obtained from reference TRBV7-9 and TRBJ2-4, is as follows: DTGVSQNPRHKITKRGQNVTFRCDPISEHNRLYWYRQTLGQGPEFLTYFQNEAQLEKSRLLSDRFSAERPKGSFSTLEIQRTEQGDSAMYLCASSFWTSVAKNIQYFGAGTRLSVL.

The V gene is TRBV4-2, the J gene TRBJ1-5; D is undetermined. Germline V gives CDR1 LGHNA, CDR2 YNFKEQ. V lost 0 bases and J 5 bases, leaving 8 bases between the germline ends. The CDR3 is made up of 14 amino acids. CDR3 sequence: CASSQDRRDQPQHF. The DNA of the CDR3 is TGTGCCAGCAGCCAAGATAGGCGGGATCAGCCCCAGCATTTT.

The rearrangement joins TRBV18 to TRBJ2-3; 8 bases line up with TRBD2. Germline V CDR1 and CDR2: KGHSH, LQKENI. This CDR3 region has 22 residues. The ends lost 1 base at V and 0 bases at J; junction bases unmatched: 21. Written as DNA, the CDR3 is TGTGCCAGCTCACCACTACCTATTCGACAGGAGGTTAGCGGGGCCAGCACAGATACGCAGTATTTT. This encodes CASSPLPIRQEVSGASTDTQYF.

The chain has TRBV29-1 and TRBJ2-6; no firm D call. The germline CDR1 and CDR2 sequences are SQVTM and ANQGSEA. The CDR3 is 14 amino acids. Trimming cost V 5 bases and J 2 bases, with 10 bases left between them. The CDR3 DNA reads as TGCAGCGTTTCCACGGAGACTGGGGCCAACGTCCTGACTTTC. This sequence encodes CSVSTETGANVLTF.

V and J are TRBV18 and TRBJ1-2; D not certain. This CDR3 spans 14 amino acids. Germline V CDR1 and CDR2: KGHSH, LQKENI. The V end lost 2 bases, the J end lost 2 bases, and 9 bases lay between the germline ends. In DNA, the CDR3 is TGTGCCAGCTCACCAGAGGTCCAGAACTATGGCTACACCTTC. Translated, it gives CASSPEVQNYGYTF.

The chain couples TRBV7-2 to TRBJ2-7; D not certain. The CDR3 length is 17 residues. The V end was cut by 1 base, the J end by 0 bases, with 16 bases between. Germline V CDR1 and CDR2: SGHTA, FQGNSA. The CDR3 reads CASSLVPGTMSSYEQYF. CDR3 DNA: TGTGCCAGCAGCTTAGTACCAGGCACGATGAGCTCCTACGAGCAGTACTTC.

The chain carries TRBV5-4 and TRBJ1-3; 9 bases agree with TRBD1. Germline CDR1 reads SGHNT; CDR2 reads YYREEE (reference sequence). Trimming removed 4 bases from V and 0 bases from J; junction bases left unmatched: 5. The CDR3 length is 16 residues. This chain's CDR3 is CASSRTGASSGNTIYF. The CDR3 DNA reads TGTGCCAGCAGCAGGACAGGGGCATCCTCTGGAAACACCATATATTTT.

The genes are TRBV7-2 and TRBJ1-1; D is ambiguous. This CDR3 has 13 residues. Trimming left V 3 bases short and J 1 base short, with 6 bases between. Germline V lookup: CDR1 SGHTA, CDR2 FQGNSA. CDR3: CASSFTRNTEAFF. CDR3 sequence (DNA): TGTGCCAGCAGCTTTACACGGAACACTGAAGCTTTCTTT. The full variable domain, completed using reference TRBV7-2 and TRBJ1-1, is GAGVSQSPSNKVTEKGKDVELRCDPISGHTALYWYRQSLGQGLEFLIYFQGNSAPDKSGLPSDRFSAERTGGSVSTLTIQRTQQEDSAVYLCASSFTRNTEAFFGQGTRLTVV.

The chain joins TRBV11-2 to TRBJ2-7, with TRBD2 identical over 11 bases. The CDR3 spans 17 residues. Germline lookup yields CDR1 SGHAT and CDR2 FQNNGV. With 0 bases clipped from V and 7 bases from J, the junction kept 11 bases outside the gene matches. This chain's CDR3 is CASSLEVGLAALGEQYF. In nucleotides, the CDR3 is TGTGCCAGCAGCTTAGAGGTGGGACTAGCGGCCTTAGGGGAGCAGTACTTC.